These 9 T cell receptor beta chains were all obtained from the same sample, sequenced in a study of cytomegalovirus exposure and HLA in healthy donors. It was with 60 Vbeta and 13 Jbeta primers that the PCR ran. Here immunoSEQ multiplex PCR was the method, and the copy in TCRdb shows in-frame clones only, minus some. This sample carries 210,000 or so clones, about 83% of them seen once, and the ten largest clones take roughly 1.5%. Sequencing was performed on PBMCs. The receptors were sampled from a girl aged 5 to 17 in good health and CMV-seronegative.

The V call is TRBV30, the J call TRBJ2-3; D is undetermined. CDR3 length equals 12 residues. V was cut by 0 bases and J by 3 bases, with 4 bases left in between. CDR1 is GTSNPN and CDR2 is SVGIG in the germline V gene (reference sequence). CDR3 loop: CAWSVYTDTQYF. Here the CDR3 DNA reads TGTGCCTGGAGTGTCTATACAGATACGCAGTATTTT.

The chain employs TRBV9 and TRBJ2-1; 15 bases map to TRBD2. Germline trimming cut 0 bases from V and 0 bases from J; bases unmatched to any gene: 7. CDR1 and CDR2 from the germline V gene are SGDLS and YYNGEE. The CDR3 has 20 amino acids. The CDR3 reads CASSVVRGLAGGDSYNEQFF. The DNA for the CDR3 is TGTGCCAGCAGCGTAGTGAGGGGACTAGCGGGGGGTGACTCCTACAATGAGCAGTTCTTC.

The rearrangement uses TRBV7-8 and TRBJ1-3; D remains ambiguous. Germline CDR1 SGHVS, CDR2 FQNEAQ. V lost 1 base, J lost 0 bases, and 7 bases lay in between. This CDR3 contains 15 residues. The CDR3 region is CASSLVEISGNTIYF. In DNA, the CDR3 is TGTGCCAGCAGCTTAGTTGAGATCTCTGGAAACACCATATATTTT.

The chain carries TRBV7-8 and TRBJ2-1; TRBD2 matches at 9 bases. CDR1 is SGHVS, CDR2 FQNEAQ, per germline. Trimming cost V 8 bases and J 7 bases; bases outside gene matches: 12. The CDR3 is 15 residues long. The CDR3 coding sequence is TGTGCCAGCGGTCCTAGCGGGATCCCGTGGAATGAGCAGTTCTTC. Translated, it gives CASGPSGIPWNEQFF.

V and J are TRBV2 and TRBJ2-7, with D perhaps matching TRBD1 (6 bases). The CDR3 consists of 12 residues. Germline V gene sequence: CDR1 SNHLY, CDR2 FYNNEI. V lost 7 bases to trimming and J lost 3 bases, with 10 bases between them. Here the CDR3 reads CASTGQIYEQYF. In DNA, the CDR3 is TGTGCCAGCACAGGACAGATCTACGAGCAGTACTTC.

The chain has TRBV10-2 and TRBJ1-2, with D possibly being TRBD1 (6 bases). CDR3 length: 14 amino acids. Germline-derived CDR1 and CDR2 are WSHSY and SAAADI. V dropped 0 bases and J dropped 6 bases, with 11 bases sitting between them. The CDR3, as DNA: TGCGCCAGCAGTGAGTCACGGGGGGCCGATGGCTACACCTTC. Protein product: CASSESRGADGYTF.

The sample holds a few counts of this clone. This chain joins TRBV5-1 and TRBJ1-3, with 7 nucleotides matching TRBD1. The CDR3 extends over 16 amino acids. Looked up from germline, CDR1 is SGHRS and CDR2 is YFSETQ. Unmatched junction bases numbered 4, after V lost 0 bases and J lost 1 base. The CDR3 region has the DNA TGCGCCAGCAGCTTGGAGGTGACAGGGTCTGGAAACACCATATATTTT. Translated: CASSLEVTGSGNTIYF. The whole variable domain, remainder taken from reference TRBV5-1 and TRBJ1-3, is KAGVTQTPRYLIKTRGQQVTLSCSPISGHRSVSWYQQTPGQGLQFLFEYFSETQRNKGNFPGRFSGRQFSNSRSEMNVSTLELGDSALYLCASSLEVTGSGNTIYFGEGSWLTVV.

The chain links TRBV11-2 to TRBJ1-4; no firm D call. The V gene's germline CDR1 is SGHAT and CDR2 FQNNGV. The CDR3 totals 16 residues. V lost 5 bases and J 3 bases, leaving 16 bases between the germline ends. CDR3 in amino acids: CASSPRRRRPNEKLFF. As DNA, the CDR3 is TGTGCCAGCAGCCCCCGTCGACGGAGACCTAATGAAAAACTGTTTTTT.

A single count supports this clone. DNA of the CDR3: TGTGCCAGTACTACGCGCGGTAATTATGGCTACACCTTC. It codes for CASTTRGNYGYTF. The chain combines TRBV6-1 with TRBJ1-2, with D unresolved. The CDR3 is made up of 13 amino acids. Germline V gene data show CDR1 as MNHNS and CDR2 as SASEGT. With 9 bases removed from V and 5 bases from J, the gap between germline ends came to 16 bases.